This T cell receptor beta chain was sequenced in a study of control samples from healthy donors and cancer patients. Per the germline V gene, CDR1 is MDHEN and CDR2 is SYDVKM. V lost 7 bases, J lost 4 bases, and 9 bases stayed unmatched. There are 15 residues in the CDR3. The method was immunoSEQ multiplex PCR; TCRdb's version includes in-frame clones alone and lacks a portion of them. Of over 15,000 clones detected, more than 75% appear once; the ten largest clones hold approximately 10%. This clone was recorded only once. V usage is TRBV28 and J usage is TRBJ2-1; 8 bases agree with TRBD1. This clonotype was sampled from a woman aged 70-85 years with colorectal cancer. Sequencing was performed on PBMCs. CDR3 DNA: TGTGCCAGCACGAGGAACAGGGGGTCTTACAATGAGCAGTTCTTC. It codes for CASTRNRGSYNEQFF.